This is a list of T cell receptor beta chains from one sample in a study of memory CD4+ T cells and cytomegalovirus serostatus. The table came from immunoSEQ multiplex PCR; TCRdb's copy has only in-frame clones and leaves some out. This sample has about 56,000 clones; roughly 77% occur once, and the top ten carry 2% to 3%. Input material: memory CD4+ T cells from blood. The receptors here all came from an adult in good health and CMV-seropositive. Both conserved end residues are part of each CDR3. The size entry is marked missing in some rows and otherwise reads once, few, many or a size class.

v_gene,abundance,j_gene,CDR3aa
TRBV7-2,NA,TRBJ2-1,CASSGYNEQFF
TRBV18,few,TRBJ2-5,CASSPQGRETQYF
TRBV19,NA,TRBJ2-5,CASSFSGTSGIRETQYF
TRBV7-2,NA,TRBJ1-5,CASSPGGGPLQPQHF
TRBV30,NA,TRBJ2-3,CAWTEGAGSTDTQYF
TRBV28,NA,TRBJ1-4,CASSLQGGEKLFF
TRBV7-2,NA,TRBJ2-7,CASSSGGNSFEQYF
TRBV4-3,NA,TRBJ2-6,CASSARLGFTGANVLTF
TRBV5-4,NA,TRBJ1-2,CASSLPGQLLDGYTF
TRBV12-5,NA,TRBJ2-3,CASGIAGTGDTQYF
TRBV29-1,few,TRBJ2-5,CSVEDGADTQYF
TRBV10-3,NA,TRBJ1-6,CAISVSRTSPLHF
TRBV4-2,NA,TRBJ2-7,CASSQDLASGVSSYEQYF
TRBV10-2,NA,TRBJ2-2,CASSGQGAGELFF
TRBV5-4,NA,TRBJ2-7,CASSLAGHQTAYEQYF
TRBV28,NA,TRBJ1-2,CASSLGGSNYGYTF
TRBV4-3,NA,TRBJ2-3,CASSPHPAGGPLGDTQYF
TRBV4-3,few,TRBJ2-1,CASSQRISGRLNEQFF
TRBV30,few,TRBJ1-4,CAASQGANEKLFF
TRBV11-2,NA,TRBJ2-1,CASSLVRSPHNEQFF
TRBV6-6,NA,TRBJ2-2,CAIVNGATNTGELFF
TRBV10-1,NA,TRBJ2-1,CASTQRTSGAPYPYNEQFF
TRBV19,NA,TRBJ2-2,CASSLWTGELFF
TRBV6-6,NA,TRBJ1-5,CASVREGQPQHF
TRBV4-3,NA,TRBJ2-3,CASSQERRLQLTDTQYF
TRBV6-1,NA,TRBJ2-1,CASSFSQNNEQFF
TRBV5-5,NA,TRBJ1-1,CASSFVEFNTEAFF
TRBV6-6,NA,TRBJ2-5,CASSLRRSGGLETQYF
TRBV28,NA,TRBJ2-6,CASKTGTELWANVLTF
TRBV6-1,once,TRBJ2-7,CASSESGTRSYEQYF
TRBV7-9,NA,TRBJ2-5,CASSPRDRAETQYF
TRBV11-2,NA,TRBJ2-2,CASTEQNTGELFF
TRBV7-2,NA,TRBJ2-3,CASSLNPGTDTQYF
TRBV7-2,NA,TRBJ2-2,CASRTSGTTGELFF
TRBV7-2,NA,TRBJ2-4,CASSSSGPKNIQYF
TRBV7-2,NA,TRBJ1-5,CASSERTGGAGQPQHF
TRBV9,NA,TRBJ2-1,CASSQAGVYNEQFF